Listed below are T cell receptor beta chains from one sample, sequenced in a study of T cells in Graves' hyperthyroidism and ophthalmopathy. TCRdb passed the multiplex PCR reads through MiXCR, listing each CDR3 protein once. The sample contains over 500,000 distinct CDR3 sequences, 17% of which appear only once. The sequencing sample was made of blood. The receptors here all came from a young woman with Graves' ophthalmopathy. Both conserved end residues are part of each CDR3. A D gene is named only where the DNA matches it firmly. Only some rows state a clone size, as once, few, many or a class for expanded clones.

clone size	D gene	V gene	J gene	CDR3 protein	CDR3 DNA
once	.	TRBV24-1	TRBJ2-2	CATIGGVTGELFF	TGTGCCACCATCGGCGGGGTCACCGGGGAGCTGTTTTTT
.	.	TRBV28	TRBJ1-1	CASSSRDLRRMNTEAFF	TGTGCCAGCAGTTCCAGGGACCTGAGAAGAATGAACACTGAAGCTTTCTTT
.	TRBD2	TRBV7-3	TRBJ2-1	CASSPLGGGLAGGVYNEQFF	TGTGCCAGCAGCCCCCTCGGGGGTGGACTAGCGGGGGGGGTATACAATGAGCAGTTCTTC
.	TRBD1	TRBV28	TRBJ2-7	CASRLTGVTYEQYF	TGTGCCAGCAGACTCACAGGGGTTACCTACGAGCAGTACTTC
few	TRBD1	TRBV3-1	TRBJ2-1	CASSQRQGYNEQFF	TGTGCCAGCAGCCAGAGACAGGGTTACAATGAGCAGTTCTTC
few	TRBD2	TRBV20-1	TRBJ2-1	CSARELAGPPRKYNEQFF	TGCAGTGCTAGGGAACTAGCGGGGCCACCCAGGAAATACAATGAGCAGTTCTTC
.	TRBD1	TRBV7-3	TRBJ2-7	CASSLNRGPPYEQYF	TGTGCCAGCAGCTTAAACAGGGGGCCCCCTTACGAGCAGTACTTC
few	.	TRBV5-1	TRBJ1-1	CASSLSAGAPEAFF	TGCGCCAGCAGCTTGTCGGCAGGGGCCCCTGAAGCTTTCTTT
many	TRBD1	TRBV3-1	TRBJ2-7	CASSPGTGGTEQYF	TGTGCCAGCAGCCCAGGGACAGGGGGGACCGAGCAGTACTTC
many	TRBD1	TRBV2	TRBJ1-1	CASSAGDRGRIAEAFF	TGTGCCAGCAGTGCCGGGGACAGGGGGCGAATAGCTGAAGCTTTCTTT
many	.	TRBV3-1	TRBJ2-3	CASSQDPTWTDTQYF	TGTGCCAGCAGCCAAGACCCCACCTGGACGGATACGCAGTATTTT
many	.	TRBV18	TRBJ1-3	CASSPPLAKGNTIYF	TGTGCCAGCTCACCACCCTTGGCGAAAGGAAACACCATATATTTT
.	.	TRBV28	TRBJ1-5	CASSLYGLNQPQHF	TGTGCCAGCAGTTTATACGGACTCAATCAGCCCCAGCATTTT
many	.	TRBV28	TRBJ2-3	CASSPLTDTDTQYF	TGTGCCAGCAGCCCGCTGACAGACACAGATACGCAGTATTTT